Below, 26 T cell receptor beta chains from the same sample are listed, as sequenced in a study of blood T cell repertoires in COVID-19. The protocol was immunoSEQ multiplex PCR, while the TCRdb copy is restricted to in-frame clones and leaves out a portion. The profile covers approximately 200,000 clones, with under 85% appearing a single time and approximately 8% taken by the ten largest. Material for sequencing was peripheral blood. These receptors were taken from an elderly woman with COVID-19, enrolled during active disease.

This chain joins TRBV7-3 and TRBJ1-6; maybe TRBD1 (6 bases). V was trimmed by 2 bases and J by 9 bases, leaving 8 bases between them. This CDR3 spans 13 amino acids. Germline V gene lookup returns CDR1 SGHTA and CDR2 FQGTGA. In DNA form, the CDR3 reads TGTGCCAGCAGCTTACAAGGGGGTTCACCCCTCCACTTT. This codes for CASSLQGGSPLHF.

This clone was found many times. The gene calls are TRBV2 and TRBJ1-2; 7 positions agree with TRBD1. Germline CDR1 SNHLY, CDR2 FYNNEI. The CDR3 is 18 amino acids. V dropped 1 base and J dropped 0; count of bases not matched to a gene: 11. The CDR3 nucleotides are TGTGCCAGCAGTGAAGGGTGGGCAGGGGGTTTAGCTAACTATGGCTACACCTTC. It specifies CASSEGWAGGLANYGYTF.

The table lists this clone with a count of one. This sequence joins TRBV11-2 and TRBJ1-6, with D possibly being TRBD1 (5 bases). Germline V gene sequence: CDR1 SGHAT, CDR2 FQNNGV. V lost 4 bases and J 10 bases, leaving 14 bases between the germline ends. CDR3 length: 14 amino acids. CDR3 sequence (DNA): TGTGCCAGCAGCTCAACCTCCCCAGGGTCACCCCTCCACTTT. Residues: CASSSTSPGSPLHF.

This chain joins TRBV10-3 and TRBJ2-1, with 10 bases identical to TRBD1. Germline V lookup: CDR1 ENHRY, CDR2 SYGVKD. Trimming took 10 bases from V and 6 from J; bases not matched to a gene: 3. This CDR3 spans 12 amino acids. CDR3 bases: TGTGCCACCGGACAGGGGGTCAATGAGCAGTTCTTC. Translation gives CATGQGVNEQFF.

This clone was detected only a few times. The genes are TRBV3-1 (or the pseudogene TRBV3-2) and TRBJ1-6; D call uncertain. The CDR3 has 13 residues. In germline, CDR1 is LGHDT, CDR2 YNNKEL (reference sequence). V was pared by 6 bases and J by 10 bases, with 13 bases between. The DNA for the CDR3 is TGTGCCAGCAGTCAGGCTCGAGGGTCACCCCTCCACTTT. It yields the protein CASSQARGSPLHF.

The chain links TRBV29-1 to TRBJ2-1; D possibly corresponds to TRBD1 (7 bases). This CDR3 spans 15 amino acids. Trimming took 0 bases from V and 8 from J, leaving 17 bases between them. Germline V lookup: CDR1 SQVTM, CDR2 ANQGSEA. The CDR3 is CSVEEFGARGDEQFF. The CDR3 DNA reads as TGCAGCGTTGAAGAGTTTGGGGCCAGGGGGGATGAGCAGTTCTTC.

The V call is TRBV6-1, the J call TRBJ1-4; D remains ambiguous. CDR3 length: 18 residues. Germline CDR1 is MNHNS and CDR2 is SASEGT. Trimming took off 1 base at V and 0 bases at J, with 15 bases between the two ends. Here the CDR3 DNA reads TGTGCCAGCAGTGAAGGGGTGACATCTCGTGCAACTAATGAAAAACTGTTTTTT. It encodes CASSEGVTSRATNEKLFF.

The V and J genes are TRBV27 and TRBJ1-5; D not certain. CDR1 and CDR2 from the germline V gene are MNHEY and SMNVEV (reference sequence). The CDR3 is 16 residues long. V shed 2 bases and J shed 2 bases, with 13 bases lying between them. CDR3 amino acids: CASSLGEGRGNQPQHF. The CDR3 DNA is TGTGCCAGCAGTTTAGGTGAGGGTCGGGGCAATCAGCCCCAGCATTTT.

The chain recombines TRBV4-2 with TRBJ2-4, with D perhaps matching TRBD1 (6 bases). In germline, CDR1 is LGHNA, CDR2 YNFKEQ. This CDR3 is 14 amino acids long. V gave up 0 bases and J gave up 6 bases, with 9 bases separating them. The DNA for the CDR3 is TGTGCCAGCAGCCAAGATGGGGGCAGAAACATTCAGTACTTC. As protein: CASSQDGGRNIQYF.

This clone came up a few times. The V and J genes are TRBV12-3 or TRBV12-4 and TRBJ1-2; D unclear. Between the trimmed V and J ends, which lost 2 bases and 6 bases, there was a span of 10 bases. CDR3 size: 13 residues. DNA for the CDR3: TGTGCCAGCAGTTTATTGAGGGTGGATGGCTACACCTTC. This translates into CASSLLRVDGYTF.

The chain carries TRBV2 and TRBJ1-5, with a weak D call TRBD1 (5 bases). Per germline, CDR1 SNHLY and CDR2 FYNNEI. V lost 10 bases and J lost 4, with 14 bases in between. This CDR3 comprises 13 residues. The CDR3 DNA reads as TGTGCCACCCAACAGGAAACTAATCAGCCCCAGCATTTT. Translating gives CATQQETNQPQHF. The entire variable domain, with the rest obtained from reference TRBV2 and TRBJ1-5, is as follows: EPEVTQTPSHQVTQMGQEVILRCVPISNHLYFYWYRQILGQKVEFLVSFYNNEISEKSEIFDDQFSVERPDGSNFTLKIRSTKLEDSAMYFCATQQETNQPQHFGDGTRLSIL.

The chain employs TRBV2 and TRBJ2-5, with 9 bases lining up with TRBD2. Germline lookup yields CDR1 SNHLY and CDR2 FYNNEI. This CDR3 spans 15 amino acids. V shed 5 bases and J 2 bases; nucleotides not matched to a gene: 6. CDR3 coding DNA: TGTGCCAGCAGTCGTCTAGCGGGGATTCAAGAGACCCAGTACTTC. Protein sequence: CASSRLAGIQETQYF.

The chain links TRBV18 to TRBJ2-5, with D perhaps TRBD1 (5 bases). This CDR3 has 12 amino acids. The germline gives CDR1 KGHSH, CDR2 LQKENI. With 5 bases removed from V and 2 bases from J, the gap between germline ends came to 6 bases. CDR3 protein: CASSRQQETQYF. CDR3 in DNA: TGTGCCAGCTCAAGACAGCAAGAGACCCAGTACTTC.

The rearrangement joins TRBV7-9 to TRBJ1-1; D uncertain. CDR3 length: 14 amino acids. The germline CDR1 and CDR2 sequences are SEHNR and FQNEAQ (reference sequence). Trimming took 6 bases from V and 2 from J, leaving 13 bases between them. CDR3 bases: TGTGCCAGCAGACCCGGAGGGTCCAACACTGAAGCTTTCTTT. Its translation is CASRPGGSNTEAFF.

The CDR3 DNA reads as TGTGCCAGCAGCGACAGGGTCGGGCCCCAGCATTTT. Translating gives CASSDRVGPQHF. The chain recombines TRBV6-1 with TRBJ1-5; 7 bases agree with TRBD1. The CDR3 length is 12 residues. Germline values: CDR1 MNHNS, CDR2 SASEGT. J gave up 9 bases and V 6 bases, and 5 bases lay outside the gene matches.

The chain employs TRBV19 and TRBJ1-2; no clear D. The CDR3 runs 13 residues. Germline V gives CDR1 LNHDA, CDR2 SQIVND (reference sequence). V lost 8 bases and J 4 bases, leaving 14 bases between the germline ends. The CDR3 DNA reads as TGTGCCAGTCGCAGGTCGATCGGCTATGGCTACACCTTC. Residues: CASRRSIGYGYTF.

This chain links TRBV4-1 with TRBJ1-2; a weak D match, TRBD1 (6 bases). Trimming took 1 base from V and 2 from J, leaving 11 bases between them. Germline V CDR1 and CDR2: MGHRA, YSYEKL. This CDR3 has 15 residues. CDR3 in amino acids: CASSQAGASNYGYTF. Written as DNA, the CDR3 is TGCGCCAGCAGCCAAGCAGGGGCTTCGAACTATGGCTACACCTTC.

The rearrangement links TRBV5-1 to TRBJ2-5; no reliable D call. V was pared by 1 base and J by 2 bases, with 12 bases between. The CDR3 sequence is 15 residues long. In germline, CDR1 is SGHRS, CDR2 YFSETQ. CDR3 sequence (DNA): TGCGCCAGCAGCTTGATCGCGGTTGGGCAAGAGACCCAGTACTTC. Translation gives CASSLIAVGQETQYF.

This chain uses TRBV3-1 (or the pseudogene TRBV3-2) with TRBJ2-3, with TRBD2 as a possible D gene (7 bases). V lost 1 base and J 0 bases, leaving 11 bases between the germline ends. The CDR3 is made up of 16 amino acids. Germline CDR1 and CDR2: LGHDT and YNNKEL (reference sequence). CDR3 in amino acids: CASSQGAGASTDTQYF. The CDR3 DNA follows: TGTGCCAGCAGCCAAGGGGCGGGGGCTAGCACAGATACGCAGTATTTT.

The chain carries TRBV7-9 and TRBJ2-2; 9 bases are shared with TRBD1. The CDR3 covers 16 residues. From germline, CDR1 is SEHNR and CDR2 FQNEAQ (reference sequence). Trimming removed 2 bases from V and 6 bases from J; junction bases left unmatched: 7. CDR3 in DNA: TGTGCCAGCAGCTTAATTTCGGGACAGGGTTCCGGGGAGCTGTTTTTT. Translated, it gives CASSLISGQGSGELFF.

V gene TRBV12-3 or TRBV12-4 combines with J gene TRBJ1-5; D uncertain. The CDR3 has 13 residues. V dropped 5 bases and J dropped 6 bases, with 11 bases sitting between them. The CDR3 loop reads CASSPSGGQPQHF. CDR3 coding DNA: TGTGCCAGCAGTCCGAGCGGCGGTCAGCCCCAGCATTTT.

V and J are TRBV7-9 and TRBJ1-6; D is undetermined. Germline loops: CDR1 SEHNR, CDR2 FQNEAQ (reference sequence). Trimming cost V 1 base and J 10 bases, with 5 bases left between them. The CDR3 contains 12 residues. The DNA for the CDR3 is TGTGCCAGCAGCTTAGGTGGCTCACCCCTCCACTTT. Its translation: CASSLGGSPLHF.

The CDR3 here is CASSVGGGTANSPLHF. The CDR3 DNA follows: TGTGCCAGCAGCGTTGGCGGAGGGACCGCAAATTCACCCCTCCACTTT. V gene TRBV9 combines with J gene TRBJ1-6; maybe TRBD1 (5 bases). The CDR3 has 16 residues. Germline V gene data show CDR1 as SGDLS and CDR2 as YYNGEE. Between the trimmed V and J ends, which lost 2 bases and 7 bases, there was a span of 16 bases.

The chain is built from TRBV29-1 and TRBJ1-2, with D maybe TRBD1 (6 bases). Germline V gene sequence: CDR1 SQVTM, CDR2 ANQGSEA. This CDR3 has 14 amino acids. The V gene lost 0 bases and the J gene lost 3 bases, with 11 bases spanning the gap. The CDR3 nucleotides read TGCAGCGTTGAAGATCGGTACAGGGACTATGGCTACACCTTC. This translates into CSVEDRYRDYGYTF.

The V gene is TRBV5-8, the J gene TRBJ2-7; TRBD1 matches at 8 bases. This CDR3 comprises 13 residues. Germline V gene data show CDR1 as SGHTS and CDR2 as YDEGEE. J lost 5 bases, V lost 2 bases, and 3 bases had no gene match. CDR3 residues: CASSFRQGNEQYF. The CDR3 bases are TGTGCCAGCAGCTTTCGACAGGGGAACGAGCAGTACTTC.

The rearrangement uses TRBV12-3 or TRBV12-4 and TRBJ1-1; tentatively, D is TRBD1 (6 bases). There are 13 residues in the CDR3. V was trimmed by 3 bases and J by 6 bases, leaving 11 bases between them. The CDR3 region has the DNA TGTGCCAGCAGTTTCGGGGGGCTGGCTGAAGCTTTCTTT. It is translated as CASSFGGLAEAFF.